This T cell receptor beta chain originates from a study of CD8 T cells in ankylosing spondylitis. TCRdb fed the 5' RACE reads into MiXCR, producing one record per CDR3 protein. The sample shows about 240,000 distinct CDR3 sequences, around 7.8% of them seen only once. This clonotype has ten or more counts. Its antigen is unknown. General observations from the study: According to the report, clones linked to the disease were significantly enriched in matched synovial fluid samples taken from ankylosing spondylitis patients.

The source is a male donor with ankylosing spondylitis or in good health (not recorded which). The sequenced sample was blood, either unsorted or a sorted T cell fraction (not recorded which).

CDR3 residues: CASSLVSTETQYF. In DNA form, the CDR3 reads TGTGCCAGCAGCTTGGTCTCTACGGAGACCCAGTACTTC. This chain uses TRBV11-1 with TRBJ2-5, with D hard to call. The CDR3 loop spans 13 amino acids. V was shortened by 3 bases and J by 5 bases, with 10 bases between the two germline ends. CDR1 is SGHAT, CDR2 FQDESV, per germline (reference sequence).